The sequence of this TCR beta chain was determined in a study of a mutant IDH1 vaccine in newly diagnosed glioma. The overall study: Patients' prior therapy spanned radiotherapy, temozolomide, or both; most underwent both.

The time point is: week 47, end of study. The content of each vaccine dose was 300 ug of mutant IDH1 20-mer peptide, and topical imiquimod accompanied it. Eight vaccinations were given in weeks 1, 3, 5, 7, 11, 15, 19 and 23. The study enrolled donors with new WHO grade 3 or 4 IDH1-mutant, ATRX-lost astrocytomas. Germline CDR1 and CDR2: SGHNT and YYREEE (reference sequence). The ends were cut back, 1 base at V and 4 bases at J, with 11 bases in the middle. The CDR3 has 14 residues. Worth noting for this clone: Antigen: not known.

Repertoires were generated with immunoSEQ multiplex PCR, while TCRdb's copy carries only in-frame clones and drops some. The sample lists some 30,000 clones; approximately 83% were seen once. The source was PBMCs, collected from a glioma patient whose treatment included an IDH1 peptide vaccine. The chain recombines TRBV5-4 with TRBJ2-5; maybe TRBD2 (6 bases). The TCR comes from a man aged 30-40 years with glioma. CDR3 amino acids: CASSLLSGGETQYF. The CDR3 DNA reads as TGTGCCAGCAGCTTGCTTTCCGGGGGAGAGACCCAGTACTTC.